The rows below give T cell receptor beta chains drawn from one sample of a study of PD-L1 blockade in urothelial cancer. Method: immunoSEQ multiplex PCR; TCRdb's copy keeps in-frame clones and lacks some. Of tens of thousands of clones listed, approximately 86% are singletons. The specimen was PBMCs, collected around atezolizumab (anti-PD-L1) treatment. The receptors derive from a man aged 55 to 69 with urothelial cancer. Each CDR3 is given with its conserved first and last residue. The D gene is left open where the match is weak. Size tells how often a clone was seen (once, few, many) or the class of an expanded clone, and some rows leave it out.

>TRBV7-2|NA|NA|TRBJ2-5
TGTGCCAGCAGCTTAGCGTTTAGCAGGGCGGAGACCCAGTACTTC
CASSLAFSRAETQYF
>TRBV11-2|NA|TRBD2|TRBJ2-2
TGTGCCAGCAGCTTAGCTAGCGGGTATAACACCGGGGAGCTGTTTTTT
CASSLASGYNTGELFF
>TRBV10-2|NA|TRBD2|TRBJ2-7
TGCGCCACCGGGACTAGCGACGCCTACGAGCAGTACTTC
CATGTSDAYEQYF
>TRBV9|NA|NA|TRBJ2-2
TGTGCCAGCAGCCCGCGAGCTGGGCAGGGCCTCACCGGGGAGCTGTTTTTT
CASSPRAGQGLTGELFF
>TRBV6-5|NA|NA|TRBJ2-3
TGTGCCAGCAGGACCAGCGGTGATACGCAGTATTTT
CASRTSGDTQYF
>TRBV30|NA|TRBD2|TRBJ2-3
TGTGCCTGGAGTGTAAGACTAGCCTTCACAGATACGCAGTATTTT
CAWSVRLAFTDTQYF
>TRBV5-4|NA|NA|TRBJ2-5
TGTGCCAGCCGTATTGACCCGGGACAAGAGACCCAGTACTTC
CASRIDPGQETQYF
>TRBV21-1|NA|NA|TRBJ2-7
TGTGCCAGCAGCAAAGCAGGGAGAGGCCACGAGCAGTACTTC
CASSKAGRGHEQYF
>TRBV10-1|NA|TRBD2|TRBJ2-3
TGCGCCAGCAGTGGTAGCGGGGGGCTTAACACAGATACGCAGTATTTT
CASSGSGGLNTDTQYF
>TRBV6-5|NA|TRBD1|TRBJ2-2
TGTGCCAGCAGTTTACCGGGACAGGGAGCCGGGGAGCTGTTTTTT
CASSLPGQGAGELFF
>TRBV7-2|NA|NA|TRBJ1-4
TGTGCCAGCAGCCCTAGGGGAAGTACACTGTTTTTT
CASSPRGSTLFF
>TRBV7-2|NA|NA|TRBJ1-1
TGTGCCAGCAGCTTTGGCAGGGCAGGGTATACTGAAGCTTTCTTT
CASSFGRAGYTEAFF
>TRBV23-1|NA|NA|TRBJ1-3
TGCGCCAGCAGACAGAGATCTGGAAACACCATATATTTT
CASRQRSGNTIYF
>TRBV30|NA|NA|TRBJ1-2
TGTGCCTGGAGTGTGGAAACAGGGCCATGGGGCTACACCTTC
CAWSVETGPWGYTF
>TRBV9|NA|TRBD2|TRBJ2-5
TGTGCCAGCAGCGTAGAAGGGGAAGTGACTAGCGGAAAAGAGACCCAGTACTTC
CASSVEGEVTSGKETQYF
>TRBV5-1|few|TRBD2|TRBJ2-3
TGCGCCAGCAGCCGAGGGACTAGCGGGGGGGCAGATACGCAGTATTTT
CASSRGTSGGADTQYF
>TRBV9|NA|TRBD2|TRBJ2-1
TGTGCCAGCACGATGGGAAGCGGGGCTTCCTACAATGAGCAGTTCTTC
CASTMGSGASYNEQFF
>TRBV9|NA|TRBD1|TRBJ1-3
TGTGCCAGCAGCGTAGGACAGGGCAAGGCTGGAAACACCATATATTTT
CASSVGQGKAGNTIYF
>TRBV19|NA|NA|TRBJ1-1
TGTGCCAGTAGTCCGGGGGGGGTTCTGGGCACTGAAGCTTTCTTT
CASSPGGVLGTEAFF
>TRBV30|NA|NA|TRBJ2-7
TGTGCCTGGAGTAGACAGTTGTCCTACGAGCAGTACTTC
CAWSRQLSYEQYF
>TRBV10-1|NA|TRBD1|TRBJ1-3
TGCGCCAGCAGCAACGAGGGACAGGACTCTGGAAACACCATATATTTT
CASSNEGQDSGNTIYF
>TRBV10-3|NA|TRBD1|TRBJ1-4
TGTGCCATCAGTGTCTCGACAGGGGTGAATGAAAAACTGTTTTTT
CAISVSTGVNEKLFF
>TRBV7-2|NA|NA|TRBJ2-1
TGTGCCAGCAGCTCCGGGGTAAATCAACAGTTCTTC
CASSSGVNQQFF
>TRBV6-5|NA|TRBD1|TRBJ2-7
TGTGCCAGCAGCCGGACAGGGATAAAATACGAGCAGTACTTC
CASSRTGIKYEQYF
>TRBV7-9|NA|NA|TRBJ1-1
TGTGCCAGCAGCTACGGGCCGAGGCGGGCCACTGAAGCTTTCTTT
CASSYGPRRATEAFF
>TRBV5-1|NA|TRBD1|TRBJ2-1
TGCGCCAGCAGCTCGACAGGGATTCCTTACAATGAGCAGTTCTTC
CASSSTGIPYNEQFF
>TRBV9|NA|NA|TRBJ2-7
TGTGCCAGCACCGTTAGAGGATTCGGGACACATTATACCTACGAGCAGTACTTC
CASTVRGFGTHYTYEQYF
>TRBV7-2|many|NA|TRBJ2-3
TGTGCCAGCAGCTTAGACGGACTGCGCACAGATACGCAGTATTTT
CASSLDGLRTDTQYF
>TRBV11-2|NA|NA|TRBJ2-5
TGTGCCAGCAGCTCCTACGGGGTTGAAGAGACCCAGTACTTC
CASSSYGVEETQYF
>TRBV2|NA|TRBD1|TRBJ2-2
TGTGCCAGCAGGGGGGGACAGGGGGTATCCGGGGAGCTGTTTTTT
CASRGGQGVSGELFF
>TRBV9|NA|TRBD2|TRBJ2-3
TGTGCCAGCAGCGTAGGGACTAGCGGGGGGGGCACAGATACGCAGTATTTT
CASSVGTSGGGTDTQYF
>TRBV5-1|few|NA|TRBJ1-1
TGCGCCAGCAGCTATAACAGAAACACTGAAGCTTTCTTT
CASSYNRNTEAFF
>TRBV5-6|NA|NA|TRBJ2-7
TGTGCCAGCAGCCCCCCAGATACCTACGAGCAGTACTTC
CASSPPDTYEQYF
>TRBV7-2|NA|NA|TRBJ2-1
TGTGCCAGCAGCTTAGCCTGGTTATCGGGCAATGAGCAGTTCTTC
CASSLAWLSGNEQFF
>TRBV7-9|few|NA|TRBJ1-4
TGTGCCAGCAGCGCCTACAGGGACCCGAATGAAAAACTGTTTTTT
CASSAYRDPNEKLFF
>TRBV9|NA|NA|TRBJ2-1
TGTGCCAGCAGCGTAGGGAGTGTGGTGATCGGTGAGCAGTTCTTC
CASSVGSVVIGEQFF
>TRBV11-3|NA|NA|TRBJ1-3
TGTGCCAGCAGCTCCCCGGGACAAGGGTCTGGAAACACCATATATTTT
CASSSPGQGSGNTIYF
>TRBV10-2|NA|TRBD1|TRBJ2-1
TGCGCCAGCAGTGAGTGGGGGACAGGGGTCGATGAGCAGTTCTTC
CASSEWGTGVDEQFF
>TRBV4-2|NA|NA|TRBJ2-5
TGTGCCAGCAGCCAAGATGTTAATCTAGCCGCCCAGACCCAGTACTTC
CASSQDVNLAAQTQYF
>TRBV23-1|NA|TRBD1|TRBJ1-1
TGCGCCAGCAGTCGACCCTTCCGGGACAGGGGAGGTGTGAACACTGAAGCTTTCTTT
CASSRPFRDRGGVNTEAFF
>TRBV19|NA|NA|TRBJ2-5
TGTGCCAGTAGTATAAACAGCTTGGTCGAGACCCAGTACTTC
CASSINSLVETQYF
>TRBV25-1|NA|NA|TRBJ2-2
TGTGCCAGCACTTGGAACACCGGGGAGCTGTTTTTT
CASTWNTGELFF
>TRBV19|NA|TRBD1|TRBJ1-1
TGTGCCAGTAGTGAAAACAGGGGGCGGACTGAAGCTTTCTTT
CASSENRGRTEAFF
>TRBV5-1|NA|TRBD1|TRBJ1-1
TGCGCCAGCAGCTTCGAGGGGACAGGGTCTGCCACTGAAGCTTTCTTT
CASSFEGTGSATEAFF
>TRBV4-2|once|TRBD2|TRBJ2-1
TGTGCCAGCAGCCAAGTAGCGGGGGACGGCGGTGAGCAGTTCTTC
CASSQVAGDGGEQFF
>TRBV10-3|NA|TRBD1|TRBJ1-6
TGTGCCATCAGGGGGACAGGTGATAATTCACCCCTCCACTTT
CAIRGTGDNSPLHF
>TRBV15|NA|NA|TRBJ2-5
TGTGCCACCAGCAGAGATGCGGGCTCCCAAGAGACCCAGTACTTC
CATSRDAGSQETQYF